What follows are 10 T cell receptor beta chains derived from one specimen sequenced in a study of cytomegalovirus exposure and HLA in healthy donors. Sequencing used immunoSEQ multiplex PCR; TCRdb keeps in-frame clones, though not all of them. Here the sample spans around 150,000 clones, under 95% being singletons. Sequencing was carried out using PBMCs. These TCRs come from a woman younger than 35 in good health and CMV-seropositive.

The chain joins TRBV19 to TRBJ2-3; TRBD1 matches 10 bases. The CDR3 is 16 amino acids. Germline CDR1 reads LNHDA; CDR2 reads SQIVND (reference sequence). Unmatched junction bases numbered 8, after V lost 6 bases and J lost 2 bases. DNA for the CDR3: TGTGCCAGTAGCCGAGGGACAGGGGAATTCACAGATACGCAGTATTTT. Encoded protein: CASSRGTGEFTDTQYF.

Of note for this clone: A read error may produce the germline difference seen at one junction end. This sequence joins TRBV28 and TRBJ2-4, with 12 nucleotides matching TRBD2. CDR3 length: 14 amino acids. CDR1 is MDHEN and CDR2 is SYDVKM in the germline V gene. The DNA for the CDR3 is TGTGCCAGCAGCTCCCCGGGACTAGCGGGCTCAGGGGACTTC. Amino acids: CASSSPGLAGSGDF.

The J gene is TRBJ2-7, the V gene TRBV9; possible D gene TRBD2, 5 bases. CDR3 length: 13 residues. Trimming removed 0 bases at V and 8 bases at J, with 12 bases between. Germline V gene sequence: CDR1 SGDLS, CDR2 YYNGEE. The CDR3 coding sequence is TGTGCCAGCAGCGTAGCTACGGGGTCACAGCAGTACTTC. Translation: CASSVATGSQQYF.

The chain couples TRBV6-1 to TRBJ2-3, with D possibly being TRBD2 (6 bases). Germline V CDR1 and CDR2: MNHNS, SASEGT. Deletions cut 2 bases from V and 10 bases from J, with 16 bases between. The CDR3 runs 14 residues. CDR3 amino acids: CASSELMTREAQYF. The CDR3 DNA follows: TGTGCCAGCAGTGAACTTATGACCAGGGAGGCGCAGTATTTT.

V usage is TRBV27 and J usage is TRBJ2-7, with 9 bases that match TRBD2. Trimming took 6 bases from V and 0 from J; bases not matched to a gene: 6. Germline V lookup: CDR1 MNHEY, CDR2 SMNVEV (reference sequence). This CDR3 is built from 15 residues. CDR3 sequence: CASRKTSGSSYEQYF. DNA for the CDR3: TGTGCCAGCAGGAAGACTAGCGGAAGCTCCTACGAGCAGTACTTC.

The V gene is TRBV6-5, the J gene TRBJ1-2; D possibly corresponds to TRBD1 (5 bases). This CDR3 region has 14 residues. With 7 bases removed from V and 0 bases from J, the gap between germline ends came to 12 bases. Germline V gene lookup returns CDR1 MNHEY and CDR2 SVGAGI. CDR3 bases: TGTGCCAGCACCGCTGGCAGGGCTAACTATGGCTACACCTTC. Translated: CASTAGRANYGYTF.

This chain connects TRBV6-1 to TRBJ2-7, with D unclear. The CDR3 sequence is 13 residues long. Germline V gene sequence: CDR1 MNHNS, CDR2 SASEGT. Trimming took off 8 bases at V and 0 bases at J, with 11 bases between the two ends. CDR3: CASGSGYSYEQYF. CDR3 DNA: TGTGCCAGCGGGTCCGGGTACTCCTACGAGCAGTACTTC.

The chain couples TRBV7-6 to TRBJ2-7; 15 positions agree with TRBD2. CDR1 SGHVS and CDR2 FNYEAQ come from the germline V gene. CDR3 length: 17 amino acids. V dropped 5 bases and J dropped 2; count of bases not matched to a gene: 7. The CDR3 region has the DNA TGTGCCAGCAGCCCTGGACTAGCGGGGGGGCCCGCCTACGAGCAGTACTTC. This gives the protein CASSPGLAGGPAYEQYF.

The rearrangement links TRBV6-5 to TRBJ2-1; TRBD2 matches at 10 bases. J was trimmed by 8 bases and V by 2 bases; bases with no gene match: 6. This CDR3 has 15 amino acids. Germline CDR1 reads MNHEY; CDR2 reads SVGAGI. The CDR3 nucleotides read TGTGCCAGCAGTTACCTAGCGGGAGCCGGGGATGAGCAGTTCTTC. Encoded protein: CASSYLAGAGDEQFF.

The chain uses TRBV7-9 and TRBJ1-4; 7 bases align to TRBD1. J lost 3 bases, V lost 5 bases, and 3 bases had no gene match. Germline loops: CDR1 SEHNR, CDR2 FQNEAQ (reference sequence). The length of the CDR3 is 14 residues. The CDR3 nucleotides are TGTGCCAGCAGCCTAGACAGGGCTAATGAAAAACTGTTTTTT. Protein: CASSLDRANEKLFF.